These 27 T cell receptor beta chains share one sample of origin, sequenced in a study of cytomegalovirus exposure and HLA in healthy donors. Researchers ran the PCR with 60 Vbeta and 13 Jbeta primers. Method: immunoSEQ multiplex PCR; TCRdb's copy keeps in-frame clones and lacks some. The table lists fewer than 200,000 clones, approximately 70% of them singletons, with approximately 7.1% in the top ten. Sequencing was performed on PBMCs. The receptor source for this set is a man aged 35 to 55 in good health and CMV-seropositive.

The rearrangement links TRBV2 to TRBJ1-3; TRBD1 is a possible D gene (6 bases). From germline, CDR1 is SNHLY and CDR2 FYNNEI. Trimming left V 5 bases short and J 4 bases short, with 12 bases between. This CDR3 is 14 amino acids long. The CDR3: CASSHRDMGNTIYF. DNA of the CDR3: TGTGCCAGCAGTCATCGGGACATGGGAAACACCATATATTTT.

The chain employs TRBV5-5 and TRBJ2-2, with 9 bases that match TRBD1. The CDR3 has 16 residues. The germline CDR1 and CDR2 sequences are SGHKS and YYEKEE (reference sequence). With 4 bases clipped from V and 0 bases from J, the junction kept 4 bases outside the gene matches. CDR3 in amino acids: CASSPTGGSNTGELFF. The CDR3 coding sequence is TGTGCCAGCAGCCCGACAGGGGGGTCGAACACCGGGGAGCTGTTTTTT.

The chain carries TRBV19 and TRBJ1-5, with 7 bases that match TRBD1. This CDR3 comprises 13 residues. V trimming: 6 bases; J trimming: 5 bases; junction bases outside the gene matches: 4. The germline CDR1 and CDR2 sequences are LNHDA and SQIVND (reference sequence). DNA for the CDR3: TGTGCCAGTAGCCCCGACAGGGATCAGCCCCAGCATTTT. It encodes CASSPDRDQPQHF.

The chain recombines TRBV19 with TRBJ2-3; D is unresolved. The germline V gene has CDR1 LNHDA and CDR2 SQIVND (reference sequence). The CDR3 contains 16 residues. V was pared by 5 bases and J by 0 bases, with 15 bases between. CDR3 loop: CASSSSAVLSTDTQYF. The CDR3 DNA reads TGTGCCAGTAGTTCCTCCGCGGTCCTTAGCACAGATACGCAGTATTTT.

This rearrangement joins TRBV11-3 to TRBJ1-3; tentatively, D is TRBD1 (5 bases). Germline CDR1 and CDR2: SGHNT and YENEEA. With 5 bases removed from V and 3 bases from J, the gap between germline ends came to 14 bases. This CDR3 spans 15 amino acids. CDR3 bases: TGTGCCAGCAGCCAGGGCTCCGGGCTTGGAAACACCATATATTTT. It yields the protein CASSQGSGLGNTIYF.

In nucleotides, the CDR3 is TGTGCCAGCAGCCCGGACGGGACAGTGGAGGGAGCTTTCTTT. Translating gives CASSPDGTVEGAFF. This sequence joins TRBV5-6 and TRBJ1-1, with 7 bases lining up with TRBD1. Germline V gene sequence: CDR1 SGHDT, CDR2 YYEEEE. The CDR3 sequence is 14 residues long. With 4 bases clipped from V and 10 bases from J, the junction kept 13 bases outside the gene matches.

The chain is built from TRBV6-4 and TRBJ2-5, with 9 nucleotides matching TRBD2. V gave up 7 bases and J gave up 5 bases; unmatched junction bases: 17. Germline V gene sequence: CDR1 MRHNA, CDR2 SNTAGT. CDR3 length: 17 amino acids. The CDR3 nucleotides read TGTGCCAGCAACCCCCTCCCCCCCCTAGCGGGGTGGGAGACCCAGTACTTC. This encodes CASNPLPPLAGWETQYF.

J is TRBJ1-2 and V is TRBV30; D is undetermined. This CDR3 spans 14 amino acids. Germline V gene data show CDR1 as GTSNPN and CDR2 as SVGIG (reference sequence). Trimming removed 0 bases at V and 2 bases at J, with 10 bases between. In DNA, the CDR3 is TGTGCCTGGAGTGTACTCGGCGGGAACTATGGCTACACCTTC. It translates to CAWSVLGGNYGYTF.

The table lists this clone with a count of one. The junction does not match germline at one end; this may be a read error. The J gene is TRBJ2-7, the V gene TRBV7-9, with 9 bases lining up with TRBD1. Germline CDR1 and CDR2: SEHNR and FQNEAQ (reference sequence). CDR3 size: 16 residues. This chain's CDR3 is CSSSALRTGAHYEQYF. CDR3 sequence (DNA): TGTTCCAGCAGCGCCCTCCGGACAGGGGCCCACTACGAGCAGTACTTC.

This clone came up once. DNA of the CDR3: TGTGCCAGCAGTTCCAAGGCCAGGCAGGGAGAGACCCAGTACTTC. As protein: CASSSKARQGETQYF. The V gene is TRBV6-6, the J gene TRBJ2-5; TRBD1 is a possible D gene (5 bases). Germline V gives CDR1 MNHNY, CDR2 SVGAGI (reference sequence). CDR3 length: 15 residues. Trimming pared 4 bases from V and 4 bases from J, leaving 16 bases between.

V is TRBV2 and J is TRBJ1-2; the D gene is possibly TRBD1 (5 bases). The CDR3 is made up of 13 amino acids. Deletions cut 6 bases from V and 2 bases from J, with 10 bases between. The germline V gene encodes CDR1 SNHLY and CDR2 FYNNEI. The DNA for the CDR3 is TGTGCCAGCAGGTTGACAGTCAACTATGGCTACACCTTC. Translation: CASRLTVNYGYTF.

In its sample, this clone was seen once. The chain recombines TRBV7-6 with TRBJ2-7; 7 positions agree with TRBD2. Unmatched junction bases numbered 8, after V lost 4 bases and J lost 2 bases. The germline V gene has CDR1 SGHVS and CDR2 FNYEAQ. The length of the CDR3 is 15 residues. The CDR3 region has the DNA TGTGCCAGCAGCTCCCAGGGACTACGTACCTACGAGCAGTACTTC. This sequence encodes CASSSQGLRTYEQYF.

This clone has only one observation. The V gene is TRBV6-5, the J gene TRBJ2-7; TRBD1 might be the D (6 bases). This CDR3 region has 15 residues. The V end was cut by 6 bases, the J end by 2 bases, with 17 bases between. The germline gives CDR1 MNHEY, CDR2 SVGAGI. The CDR3 is CASSPSGTPAYEQYF. The CDR3 DNA sequence: TGTGCCAGCAGCCCCTCCGGGACACCAGCCTACGAGCAGTACTTC.

V usage is TRBV4-2 and J usage is TRBJ2-1, with TRBD2 identical over 10 bases. Germline V gives CDR1 LGHNA, CDR2 YNFKEQ. After removal of 0 bases from V and 7 bases from J, the junction contained 6 bases not matched to a gene. CDR3 length: 16 amino acids. The CDR3 DNA is TGTGCCAGCAGCCAAGATCGGGTAGCGGGGGGTAATGAGCAGTTCTTC. Encoded protein: CASSQDRVAGGNEQFF.

This clone appeared a few times. This chain joins TRBV14 and TRBJ1-4; a weak D match, TRBD1 (5 bases). V lost 4 bases and J 11 bases, leaving 14 bases between the germline ends. Germline V CDR1 and CDR2: SGHDN, FVKESK. The CDR3 runs 13 residues. The CDR3 DNA follows: TGTGCCAGCAGCCGAGTAAGGGGTGGCAAACTGTTTTTT. Amino acid sequence: CASSRVRGGKLFF.

The chain recombines TRBV5-1 with TRBJ1-1, with TRBD1 matching over 10 bases. CDR1 and CDR2 (germline): SGHRS, YFSETQ. V lost 2 bases and J lost 7; bases outside the gene matches: 5. The CDR3 has 14 amino acids. CDR3 bases: TGCGCCAGCAGCTTATTGACAGGGGGCGATGAAGCTTTCTTT. It is translated as CASSLLTGGDEAFF.

The rearrangement uses TRBV5-1 and TRBJ1-2; D is possibly TRBD1 (5 bases). In germline, CDR1 is SGHRS, CDR2 YFSETQ. The CDR3 loop spans 15 amino acids. Trimming stripped 6 bases from V and 1 base from J, with 16 bases between. The CDR3 loop is CASNLGEGINYGYTF. Here the CDR3 DNA reads TGCGCCAGCAACCTCGGGGAGGGGATTAACTATGGCTACACCTTC. Combining the CDR3 with reference TRBV5-1 and TRBJ1-2 gives the whole variable domain KAGVTQTPRYLIKTRGQQVTLSCSPISGHRSVSWYQQTPGQGLQFLFEYFSETQRNKGNFPGRFSGRQFSNSRSEMNVSTLELGDSALYLCASNLGEGINYGYTFGSGTRLTVV.

As to this clone: The junction and the germline gene differ at one end; a read error may be behind it. The J gene is TRBJ2-5, the V gene TRBV6-1, with D perhaps TRBD2 (6 bases). The CDR3 runs 15 residues. Germline V gene lookup returns CDR1 MNHNS and CDR2 SASEGT. The CDR3 loop reads CASSQAGLLQETQYF. In DNA, the CDR3 is TGTGCCAGCAGTCAAGCGGGCCTTCTACAAGAGACCCAGTACTTC.

The J gene is TRBJ2-5, the V gene TRBV4-3, with a weak D call TRBD1 (5 bases). V lost 2 bases to trimming and J lost 5 bases, with 15 bases between them. The V gene's germline CDR1 is LGHNA and CDR2 YSLEER. The CDR3 has 15 residues. CDR3 nucleotides: TGCGCCAGCAGCCAAATTACTCGGCAGGGCGAGACCCAGTACTTC. It translates to CASSQITRQGETQYF.

CDR3 DNA: TGTGCCAGCAGGTCTGGACAGGTGTATTCACCCCTCCACTTT. It yields the protein CASRSGQVYSPLHF. V usage is TRBV6-6 and J usage is TRBJ1-6; the match to TRBD1 covers 7 bases. J was trimmed by 8 bases and V by 6 bases; bases with no gene match: 7. This CDR3 contains 14 residues. The germline V gene has CDR1 MNHNY and CDR2 SVGAGI (reference sequence).

This clone appeared a few times. CDR3 residues: CASSSWGLAEETQYF. As DNA, the CDR3 is TGTGCCAGCAGCTCATGGGGGCTAGCGGAAGAGACCCAGTACTTC. The chain couples TRBV7-2 to TRBJ2-5, with D maybe TRBD2 (7 bases). V was pared by 4 bases and J by 3 bases, with 15 bases between. The CDR3 consists of 15 residues. From germline, CDR1 is SGHTA and CDR2 FQGNSA.

The sample holds a few counts of this clone. The V gene is TRBV15, the J gene TRBJ2-3; D is unresolved. Between the trimmed V and J ends, which lost 0 bases and 7 bases, there was a span of 5 bases. Germline CDR1 reads LNHNV; CDR2 reads YYDKDF (reference sequence). The CDR3 is 12 residues long. Here the CDR3 DNA reads TGTGCCACCAGCAGAGATAGTAATACGCAGTATTTT. Amino acid sequence: CATSRDSNTQYF.

The chain links TRBV9 to TRBJ2-7, with 7 positions matching TRBD1. J gave up 3 bases and V 4 bases, and 4 bases lay outside the gene matches. CDR3 size: 13 residues. In germline, CDR1 is SGDLS, CDR2 YYNGEE. CDR3 region: CASSTRDSYEQYF. CDR3 nucleotides: TGTGCCAGCAGCACCCGGGACAGCTACGAGCAGTACTTC.

The chain couples TRBV9 to TRBJ2-1; 9 bases line up with TRBD2. This CDR3 comprises 16 residues. Trimming took 6 bases from V and 10 from J; bases not matched to a gene: 17. Germline V gene lookup returns CDR1 SGDLS and CDR2 YYNGEE. The CDR3 protein is CASTPLAVAGVNEQFF. DNA for the CDR3: TGTGCCAGCACTCCCCTGGCGGTAGCGGGGGTCAACGAGCAGTTCTTC.

This clone was seen just once. The rearrangement joins TRBV7-9 to TRBJ1-4; 8 nucleotides agree with TRBD1. V trimming: 1 base; J trimming: 4 bases; junction bases outside the gene matches: 11. Germline CDR1 SEHNR, CDR2 FQNEAQ (reference sequence). This CDR3 contains 18 residues. The CDR3 here is CASSLVQGARSNNEKLFF. In nucleotides, the CDR3 is TGTGCCAGCAGCTTAGTCCAGGGGGCCCGCTCAAATAATGAAAAACTGTTTTTT.

The J gene is TRBJ1-6, the V gene TRBV7-6; D perhaps matches TRBD1 (5 bases). V lost 5 bases and J 6 bases, leaving 14 bases between the germline ends. Germline lookup yields CDR1 SGHVS and CDR2 FNYEAQ. CDR3 length equals 15 residues. This CDR3 is CASSPDRASNSPLHF. The DNA of the CDR3 is TGTGCCAGCAGCCCTGACAGAGCTTCTAATTCACCCCTCCACTTT.

The chain uses TRBV6-1 and TRBJ2-7, with TRBD1 matching over 9 bases. The ends lost 6 bases at V and 5 bases at J; junction bases unmatched: 5. Germline V CDR1 and CDR2: MNHNS, SASEGT. This CDR3 spans 13 amino acids. This CDR3 is CASRRDRVDEQYF. CDR3 nucleotides: TGTGCCAGCAGAAGGGACAGGGTGGACGAGCAGTACTTC.